This T cell receptor (beta chain) comes out of a study of blood T cell repertoires in COVID-19 (dated by TCRdb to about 2020). In terms of the full investigation: The collaborator samples originated in the United States, Italy and Spain and spanned the acute and convalescent phases of COVID-19. Where available, HLA class I and class II types were obtained from metadata supplied by the sample provider rather than from assay-based typing. The repertoires were released in a freely available public database intended as a resource for research on the immune response to SARS-CoV-2. Nearly every sample came with metadata listing a de-identified subject ID, COVID-19 status, age in years and sex. Subjects who had been exposed to COVID-19, were actively infected with it, or had recovered from it provided the deeply sampled blood TCRbeta repertoires that made up the dataset. The material from the prospective study consisted of cDNA or gDNA derived from T cells, B-cell-depleted T cells, or PBMCs. The samples were drawn from the first 160 participants of the ongoing ImmuneRACE study and from over a thousand subjects provided by 6 global collaborators.

In the case of this clone: Its antigen specificity is not known. No much larger clonotype is one base removed from it; base qualities were not supplied.

V is pruned by 4 bases and J by 4 bases, leaving 9 bases of the junction without a gene match. The CDR3 numbers 16 residues from cysteine through phenylalanine. Kept here is only the CDR3 DNA, which spans 48 bases and is read in frame from base 1. CDR1 and CDR2, looked up from the germline V gene, are KGHSH and LQKENI. Results and caveats for the whole study, not just this receptor: The amount of clinical and demographic metadata varied by source and participant and was provided uncurated.

The collaborating institutions used their own protocols to collect whole blood in K2EDTA tubes. For TCRbeta analysis, collaborators shipped samples in one of three forms: frozen whole blood, isolated PBMCs, or DNA extracted from either of those sample types. TCRbeta CDR3 regions were amplified from genomic DNA by means of the immunoSEQ Assay, a bias-controlled multiplex PCR. The source study handled its data this way. Within the assay, amplification of reference gene primers was used to estimate how many nucleated cells each sample contained. Sequence reads were collapsed and filtered to measure the absolute abundance of every unique TCRbeta CDR3 rearrangement. Productive Simpson clonality was computed per sample as the square root of Simpson's diversity index over productive rearrangements. TCRdb retrieved this table from immuneACCESS and kept in-frame rearrangements only. Not all clones are present; in checked studies, unresolved V genes account for under half, and no reason is known for the remainder. V and J calls plus clone size are reproduced from that table; the DNA served to infer D and trimming. This sample comprises a few hundred thousand clones, less than 85% of them detected only once. The ten most abundant clones make up about 3% of the sample.

The sequence joins TRBV18 to TRBJ2-3; TRBD2 fits 9 bases in the junction. Specimen: peripheral blood. The TCR originated in a woman aged 18-29 years with acute or convalescent COVID-19. CDR3 protein: CASSRLAALSADTQYF. The DNA sequence reads TGTGCCAGCTCACGACTAGCGGCACTCTCGGCAGATACGCAGTATTTT.